The clone carrying this T cell receptor (beta chain) was seen many times. The antigen is undetermined. Sample time point: persistent/refractory GD, antithyroid drugs over 5 years with positive TRAb. TCR sequences were obtained from RNA taken from PBMCs. This entry comes from a study of regulatory T cells in long-lasting Graves disease. Study-wide background: Persistence in Graves' disease denoted antithyroid drug use beyond 5 years alongside positive TSH receptor antibodies. Study-wide results and limits: Samples came from peripheral blood alone, without thyroid tissue. Newly diagnosed patients had higher TCR diversity than persistent Graves' patients did. The study found TRBV28, TRBJ1-2 and TRBJ2-5 favored in persistent disease.

Investigators prepared the TCR beta libraries by applying iRepertoire HTBI primers and Arm-PCR of CDR3 regions. TCRdb processed the multiplex PCR reads anew with MiXCR; each CDR3 protein has one entry. The table lists 400,000 to 500,000 distinct CDR3 sequences, 22% of them singletons. The germline V gene has CDR1 MDHEN and CDR2 SYDVKM. V lost 3 bases and J lost 8, with 13 bases in between. CDR3 size: 13 residues. The chain combines TRBV28 with TRBJ1-2; D not certain. The origin of this receptor is a female donor with Graves disease. The sequencing here drew on peripheral blood mononuclear cells (PBMCs), taken when the disease was refractory, from a patient treated with antithyroid drugs. The CDR3 loop reads CASSFWAKGGYTF. In nucleotides, the CDR3 is TGTGCCAGCAGTTTTTGGGCTAAGGGCGGCTACACCTTC.